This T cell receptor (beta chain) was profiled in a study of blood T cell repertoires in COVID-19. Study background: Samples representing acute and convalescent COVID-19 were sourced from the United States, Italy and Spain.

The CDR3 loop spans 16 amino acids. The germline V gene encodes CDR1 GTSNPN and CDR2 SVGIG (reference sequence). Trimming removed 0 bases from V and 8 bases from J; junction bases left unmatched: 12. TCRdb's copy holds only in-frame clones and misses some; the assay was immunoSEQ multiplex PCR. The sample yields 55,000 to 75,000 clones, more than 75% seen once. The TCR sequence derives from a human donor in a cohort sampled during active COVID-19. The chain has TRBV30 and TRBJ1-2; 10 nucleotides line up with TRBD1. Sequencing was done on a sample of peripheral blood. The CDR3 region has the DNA TGTGCCTGGAGTGTACGGGGGGGACAGGGGATCTCCGGCTACACCTTC. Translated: CAWSVRGGQGISGYTF.